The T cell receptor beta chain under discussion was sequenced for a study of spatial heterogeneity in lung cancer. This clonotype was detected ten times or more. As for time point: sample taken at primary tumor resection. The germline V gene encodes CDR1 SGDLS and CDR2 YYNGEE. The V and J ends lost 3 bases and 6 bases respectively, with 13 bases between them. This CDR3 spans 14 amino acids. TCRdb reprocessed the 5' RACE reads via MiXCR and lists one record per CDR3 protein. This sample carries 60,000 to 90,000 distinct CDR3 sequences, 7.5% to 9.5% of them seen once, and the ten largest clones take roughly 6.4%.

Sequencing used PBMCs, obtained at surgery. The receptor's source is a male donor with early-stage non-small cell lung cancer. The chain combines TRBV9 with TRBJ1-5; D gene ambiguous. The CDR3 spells CASSGGDSGQPQHF. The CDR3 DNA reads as TGTGCCAGCAGCGGAGGCGACTCCGGTCAGCCCCAGCATTTT.